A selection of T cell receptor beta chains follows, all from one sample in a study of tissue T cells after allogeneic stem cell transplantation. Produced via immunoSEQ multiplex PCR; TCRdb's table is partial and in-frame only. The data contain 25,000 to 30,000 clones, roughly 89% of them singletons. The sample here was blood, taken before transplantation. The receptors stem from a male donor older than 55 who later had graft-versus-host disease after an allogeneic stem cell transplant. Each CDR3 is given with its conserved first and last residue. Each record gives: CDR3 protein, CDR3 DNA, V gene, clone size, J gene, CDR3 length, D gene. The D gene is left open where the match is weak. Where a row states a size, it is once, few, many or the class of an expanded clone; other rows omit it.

CDR3aa: CASTLGQGRGYEQYF
CDR3nt: TGTGCCAGCACCCTGGGACAGGGTAGAGGCTACGAGCAGTACTTC
v_gene: TRBV5-6
abundance: -
j_gene: TRBJ2-7
len: 15
d_gene: TRBD1

CDR3aa: CASSLDREQYF
CDR3nt: TGTGCCAGCAGCTTAGATCGCGAGCAGTACTTC
v_gene: TRBV7-9
abundance: -
j_gene: TRBJ2-7
len: 11
d_gene: -

CDR3aa: CSVPRQGLTGELFF
CDR3nt: TGCAGCGTCCCTCGTCAGGGACTCACCGGGGAGCTGTTTTTT
v_gene: TRBV29-1
abundance: -
j_gene: TRBJ2-2
len: 14
d_gene: -

CDR3aa: CASSLLLNSYEQYF
CDR3nt: TGTGCCAGCAGCTTACTGCTAAACTCCTACGAGCAGTACTTC
v_gene: TRBV7-8
abundance: -
j_gene: TRBJ2-7
len: 14
d_gene: -

CDR3aa: CASSDRTSPETQYF
CDR3nt: TGTGCCAGCAGTGACAGGACTAGCCCAGAGACCCAGTACTTC
v_gene: TRBV2
abundance: -
j_gene: TRBJ2-5
len: 14
d_gene: TRBD2

CDR3aa: CASSLNTGNNEQFF
CDR3nt: TGTGCCAGCAGCTTAAACACAGGGAACAATGAGCAGTTCTTC
v_gene: TRBV7-2
abundance: -
j_gene: TRBJ2-1
len: 14
d_gene: -

CDR3aa: CSAGESYEQYF
CDR3nt: TGCAGCGCGGGGGAGTCCTACGAGCAGTACTTC
v_gene: TRBV29-1
abundance: -
j_gene: TRBJ2-7
len: 11
d_gene: -

CDR3aa: CASSQDVRAGTQYF
CDR3nt: TGTGCCAGCAGCCAAGACGTTCGGGCCGGGACCCAGTACTTC
v_gene: TRBV14
abundance: -
j_gene: TRBJ2-5
len: 14
d_gene: -

CDR3aa: CASSVSGPKNIQYF
CDR3nt: TGTGCCAGCAGTGTCAGCGGACCCAAAAACATTCAGTACTTC
v_gene: TRBV2
abundance: -
j_gene: TRBJ2-4
len: 14
d_gene: -

CDR3aa: CASSPGGQVYEQFF
CDR3nt: TGCGCCAGCAGCCCGGGGGGCCAGGTTTATGAGCAGTTCTTC
v_gene: TRBV5-1
abundance: -
j_gene: TRBJ2-1
len: 14
d_gene: -

CDR3aa: CASALDVPNSPLHF
CDR3nt: TGTGCCAGCGCCTTAGACGTACCGAATTCACCCCTCCACTTT
v_gene: TRBV18
abundance: -
j_gene: TRBJ1-6
len: 14
d_gene: -

CDR3aa: CASSSPGQGNYEQYF
CDR3nt: TGTGCCAGCAGTTCACCGGGACAGGGAAACTACGAGCAGTACTTC
v_gene: TRBV27
abundance: -
j_gene: TRBJ2-7
len: 15
d_gene: TRBD1

CDR3aa: CASRRTGLAIGYTF
CDR3nt: TGTGCCAGCAGAAGGACGGGGTTAGCTATCGGCTACACCTTC
v_gene: TRBV9
abundance: few
j_gene: TRBJ1-2
len: 14
d_gene: -

CDR3aa: CASRAPRHQVSAEAFF
CDR3nt: TGTGCCAGCAGAGCGCCGCGCCACCAGGTTAGCGCTGAAGCTTTCTTT
v_gene: TRBV11-2
abundance: -
j_gene: TRBJ1-1
len: 16
d_gene: -

CDR3aa: CASSLEGLGYTF
CDR3nt: TGTGCCAGCAGTTTAGAGGGGTTAGGCTACACCTTC
v_gene: TRBV12-3/TRBV12-4
abundance: few
j_gene: TRBJ1-2
len: 12
d_gene: -

CDR3aa: CASSEQTTNTEAFF
CDR3nt: TGTGCCAGCAGCGAGCAGACAACGAACACTGAAGCTTTCTTT
v_gene: TRBV9
abundance: once
j_gene: TRBJ1-1
len: 14
d_gene: -

CDR3aa: CASSYSAGNHYGYTF
CDR3nt: TGTGCCAGCAGTTACTCGGCCGGGAACCACTATGGCTACACCTTC
v_gene: TRBV6-2/TRBV6-3
abundance: -
j_gene: TRBJ1-2
len: 15
d_gene: -

CDR3aa: CASSHIETGNTEAFF
CDR3nt: TGTGCCAGCAGCCACATAGAGACAGGGAACACTGAAGCTTTCTTT
v_gene: TRBV7-3
abundance: -
j_gene: TRBJ1-1
len: 15
d_gene: -

CDR3aa: CASSLVRLALSTDTQYF
CDR3nt: TGTGCCAGCAGCCTTGTTAGACTAGCGCTTAGCACAGATACGCAGTATTTT
v_gene: TRBV4-2
abundance: -
j_gene: TRBJ2-3
len: 17
d_gene: TRBD2

CDR3aa: CASRVGRGPQETQYF
CDR3nt: TGTGCCAGCAGGGTTGGGAGGGGGCCTCAAGAGACCCAGTACTTC
v_gene: TRBV7-3
abundance: -
j_gene: TRBJ2-5
len: 15
d_gene: -